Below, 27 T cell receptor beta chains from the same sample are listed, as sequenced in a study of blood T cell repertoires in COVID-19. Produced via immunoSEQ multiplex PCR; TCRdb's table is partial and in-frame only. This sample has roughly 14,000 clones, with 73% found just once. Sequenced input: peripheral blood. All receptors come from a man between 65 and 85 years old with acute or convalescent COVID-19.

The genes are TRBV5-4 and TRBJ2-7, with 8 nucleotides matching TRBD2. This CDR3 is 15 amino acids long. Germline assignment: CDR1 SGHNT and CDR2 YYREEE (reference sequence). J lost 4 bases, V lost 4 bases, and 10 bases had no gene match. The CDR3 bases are TGTGCCAGCAGCGCGCGAGTAGCGGGACGTTACGAGCAGTACTTC. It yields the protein CASSARVAGRYEQYF.

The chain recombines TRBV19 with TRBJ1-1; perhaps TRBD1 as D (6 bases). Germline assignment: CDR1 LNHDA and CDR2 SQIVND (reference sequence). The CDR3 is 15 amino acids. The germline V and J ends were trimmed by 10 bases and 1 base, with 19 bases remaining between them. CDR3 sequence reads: CATINWGLGNTEAFF. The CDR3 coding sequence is TGTGCCACCATAAATTGGGGGCTCGGGAACACTGAAGCTTTCTTT.

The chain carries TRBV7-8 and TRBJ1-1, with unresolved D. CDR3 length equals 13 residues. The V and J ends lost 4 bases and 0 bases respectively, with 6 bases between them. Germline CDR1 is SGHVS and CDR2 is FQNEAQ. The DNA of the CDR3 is TGTGCCAGCAGCTCTGTATTGAACACTGAAGCTTTCTTT. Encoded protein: CASSSVLNTEAFF.

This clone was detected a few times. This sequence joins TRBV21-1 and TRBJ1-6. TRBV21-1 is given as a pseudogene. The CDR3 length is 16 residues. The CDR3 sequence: CASSKALWMGPGSLHF. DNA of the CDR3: TGTGCCAGCAGCAAAGCACTCTGGATGGGCCCGGGATCCCTCCACTTT.

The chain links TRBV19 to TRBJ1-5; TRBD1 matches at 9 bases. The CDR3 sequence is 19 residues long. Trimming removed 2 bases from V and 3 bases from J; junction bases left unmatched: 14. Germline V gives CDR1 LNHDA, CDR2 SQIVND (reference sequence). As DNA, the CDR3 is TGTGCCAGTAGTATAAAGGGACAGGGTTCCGCGGGGACCAATCAGCCCCAGCATTTT. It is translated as CASSIKGQGSAGTNQPQHF.

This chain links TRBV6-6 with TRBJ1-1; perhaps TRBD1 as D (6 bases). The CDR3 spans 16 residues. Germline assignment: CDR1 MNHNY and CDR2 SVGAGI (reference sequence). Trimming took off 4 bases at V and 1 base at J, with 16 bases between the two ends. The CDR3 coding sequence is TGTGCCAGCAGTTTCCCCGGGGGGCGGGGGAACACTGAAGCTTTCTTT. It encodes CASSFPGGRGNTEAFF.

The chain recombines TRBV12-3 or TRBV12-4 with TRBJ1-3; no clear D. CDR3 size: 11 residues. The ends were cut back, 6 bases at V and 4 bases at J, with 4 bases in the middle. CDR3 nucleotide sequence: TGTGCCAGCAGCAAAGGAAACACCATATATTTT. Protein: CASSKGNTIYF.

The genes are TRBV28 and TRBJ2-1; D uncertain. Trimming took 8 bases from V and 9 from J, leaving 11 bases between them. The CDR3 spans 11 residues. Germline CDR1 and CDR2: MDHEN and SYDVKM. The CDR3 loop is CASDLGSEQFF. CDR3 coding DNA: TGTGCCAGCGATCTAGGCAGTGAGCAGTTCTTC.

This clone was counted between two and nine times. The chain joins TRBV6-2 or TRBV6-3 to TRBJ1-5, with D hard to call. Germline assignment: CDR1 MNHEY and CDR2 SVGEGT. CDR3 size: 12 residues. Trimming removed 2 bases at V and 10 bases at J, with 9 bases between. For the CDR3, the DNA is TGTGCCAGCAGTTACGGAGGATTACCCCAGCATTTT. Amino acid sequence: CASSYGGLPQHF.

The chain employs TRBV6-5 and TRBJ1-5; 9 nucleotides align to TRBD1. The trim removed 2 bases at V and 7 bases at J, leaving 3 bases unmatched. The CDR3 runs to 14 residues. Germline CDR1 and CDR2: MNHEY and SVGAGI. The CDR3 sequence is CASSYGQGLQPQHF. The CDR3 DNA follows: TGTGCCAGCAGTTACGGACAGGGGCTGCAGCCCCAGCATTTT.

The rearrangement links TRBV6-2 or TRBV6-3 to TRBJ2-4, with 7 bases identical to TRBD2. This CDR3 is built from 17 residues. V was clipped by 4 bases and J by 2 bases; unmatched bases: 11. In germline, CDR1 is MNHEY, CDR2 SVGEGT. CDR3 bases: TGTGCCAGCAGTTCCAGGGCTAGCGGTCTGTCCAAAAACATTCAGTACTTC. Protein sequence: CASSSRASGLSKNIQYF.

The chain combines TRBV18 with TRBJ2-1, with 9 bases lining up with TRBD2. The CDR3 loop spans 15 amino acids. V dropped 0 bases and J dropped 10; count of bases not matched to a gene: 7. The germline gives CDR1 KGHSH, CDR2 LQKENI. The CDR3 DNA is TGTGCCAGCTCACCACCGGGACTAGCCCTTGGGGAGCAGTTCTTC. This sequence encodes CASSPPGLALGEQFF.

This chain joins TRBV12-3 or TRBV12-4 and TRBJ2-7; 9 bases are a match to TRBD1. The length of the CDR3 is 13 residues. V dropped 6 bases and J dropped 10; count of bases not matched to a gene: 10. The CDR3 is CASRGGQGTQQYF. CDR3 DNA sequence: TGTGCCAGCAGGGGGGGACAGGGCACGCAACAGTACTTC.

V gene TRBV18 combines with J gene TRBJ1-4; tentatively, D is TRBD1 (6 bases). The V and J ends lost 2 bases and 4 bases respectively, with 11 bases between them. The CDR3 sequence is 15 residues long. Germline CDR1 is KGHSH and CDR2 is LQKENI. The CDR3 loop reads CASSPSGTSNEKLFF. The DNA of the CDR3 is TGTGCCAGCTCACCATCCGGGACAAGTAATGAAAAACTGTTTTTT.

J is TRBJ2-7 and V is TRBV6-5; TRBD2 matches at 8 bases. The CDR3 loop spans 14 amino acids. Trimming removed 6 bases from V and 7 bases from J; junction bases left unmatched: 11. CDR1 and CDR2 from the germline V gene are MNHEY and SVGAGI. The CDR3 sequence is CASRPGLGVREQYF. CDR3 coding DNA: TGTGCCAGCAGGCCGGGACTAGGGGTGCGGGAGCAGTACTTC.

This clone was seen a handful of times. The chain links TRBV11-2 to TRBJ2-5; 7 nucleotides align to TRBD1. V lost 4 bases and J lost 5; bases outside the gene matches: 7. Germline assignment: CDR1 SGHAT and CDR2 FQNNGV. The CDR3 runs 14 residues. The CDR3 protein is CASSSDRVGETQYF. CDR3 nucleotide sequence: TGTGCCAGCAGCTCCGACAGGGTGGGGGAGACCCAGTACTTC.

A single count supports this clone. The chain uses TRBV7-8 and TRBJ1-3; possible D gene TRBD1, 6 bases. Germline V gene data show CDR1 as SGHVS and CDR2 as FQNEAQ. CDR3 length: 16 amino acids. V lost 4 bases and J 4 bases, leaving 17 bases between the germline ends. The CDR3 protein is CASSSQGQGYGNTIYF. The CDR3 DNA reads TGTGCCAGCAGCTCTCAGGGGCAGGGATACGGAAACACCATATATTTT. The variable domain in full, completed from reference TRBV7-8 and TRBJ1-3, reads GAGVSQSPRYKVAKRGQDVALRCDPISGHVSLFWYQQALGQGPEFLTYFQNEAQLDKSGLPSDRFFAERPEGSVSTLKIQRTQQEDSAVYLCASSSQGQGYGNTIYFGEGSWLTVV.

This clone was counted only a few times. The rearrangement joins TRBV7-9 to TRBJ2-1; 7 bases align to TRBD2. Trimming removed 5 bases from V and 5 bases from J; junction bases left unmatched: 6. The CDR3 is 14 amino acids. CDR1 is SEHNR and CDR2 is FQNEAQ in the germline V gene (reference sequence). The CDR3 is CASSPGLPDNEQFF. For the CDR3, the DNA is TGTGCCAGCAGCCCGGGACTACCCGACAATGAGCAGTTCTTC.

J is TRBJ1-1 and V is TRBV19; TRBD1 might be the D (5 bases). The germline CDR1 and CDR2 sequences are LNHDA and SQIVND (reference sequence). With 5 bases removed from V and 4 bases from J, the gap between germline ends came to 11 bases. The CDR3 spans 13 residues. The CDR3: CASSQGAGTEAFF. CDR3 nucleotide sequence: TGTGCCAGTAGTCAGGGAGCGGGCACTGAAGCTTTCTTT.

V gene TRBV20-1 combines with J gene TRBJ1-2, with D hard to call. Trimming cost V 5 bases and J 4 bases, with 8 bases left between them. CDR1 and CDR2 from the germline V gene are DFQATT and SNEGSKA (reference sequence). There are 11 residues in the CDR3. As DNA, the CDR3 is TGCAGTGCTTTTTCTCCCTATGGCTACACCTTC. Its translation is CSAFSPYGYTF.

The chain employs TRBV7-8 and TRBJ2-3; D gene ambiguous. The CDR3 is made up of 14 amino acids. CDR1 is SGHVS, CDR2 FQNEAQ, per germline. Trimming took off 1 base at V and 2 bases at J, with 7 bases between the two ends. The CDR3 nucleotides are TGTGCCAGCAGCTTAGTCCGGTCCACAGATACGCAGTATTTT. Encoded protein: CASSLVRSTDTQYF.

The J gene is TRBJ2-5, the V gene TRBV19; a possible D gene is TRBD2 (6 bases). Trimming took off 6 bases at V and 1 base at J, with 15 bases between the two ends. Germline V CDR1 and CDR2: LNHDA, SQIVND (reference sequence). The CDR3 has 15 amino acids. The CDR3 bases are TGTGCCAGTAGCCGCGGGACCCATTTCCAAGAGACCCAGTACTTC. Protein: CASSRGTHFQETQYF.

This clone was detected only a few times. The CDR3 nucleotides read TGTGCCAGTAGTATAGACCCGGACAGGGGGCTCTATGGCTACACCTTC. As protein: CASSIDPDRGLYGYTF. The rearrangement uses TRBV19 and TRBJ1-2; 11 bases are shared with TRBD1. The CDR3 loop spans 16 amino acids. CDR1 is LNHDA and CDR2 is SQIVND in the germline V gene (reference sequence). Trimming removed 0 bases from V and 4 bases from J; junction bases left unmatched: 4.

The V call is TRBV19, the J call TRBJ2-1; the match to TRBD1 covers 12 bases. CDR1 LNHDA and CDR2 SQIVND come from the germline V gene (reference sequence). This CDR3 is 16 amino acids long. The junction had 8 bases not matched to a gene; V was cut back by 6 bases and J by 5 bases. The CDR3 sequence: CASSRRGQGANNEQFF. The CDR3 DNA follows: TGTGCCAGTAGCCGAAGGGGACAGGGGGCAAACAATGAGCAGTTCTTC.

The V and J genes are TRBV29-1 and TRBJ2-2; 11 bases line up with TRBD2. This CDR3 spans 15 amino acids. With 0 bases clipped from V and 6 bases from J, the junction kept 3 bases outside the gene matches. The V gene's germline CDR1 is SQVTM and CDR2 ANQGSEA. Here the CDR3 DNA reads TGCAGCGTTGAAGATAGACTAGCGGGACCCGGGGAGCTGTTTTTT. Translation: CSVEDRLAGPGELFF.

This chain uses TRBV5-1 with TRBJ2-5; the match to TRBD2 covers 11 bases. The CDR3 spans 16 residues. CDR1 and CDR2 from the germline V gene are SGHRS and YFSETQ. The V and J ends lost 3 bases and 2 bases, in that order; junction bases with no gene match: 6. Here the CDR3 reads CASSSLAGGPQETQYF. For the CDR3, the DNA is TGCGCCAGCAGCTCTCTAGCGGGGGGACCTCAAGAGACCCAGTACTTC.

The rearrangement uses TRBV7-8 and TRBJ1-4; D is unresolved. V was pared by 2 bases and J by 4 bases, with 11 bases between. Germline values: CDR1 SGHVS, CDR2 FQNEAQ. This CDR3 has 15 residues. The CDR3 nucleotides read TGTGCCAGCAGCTTACCTGGGCTGAATAATGAAAAACTGTTTTTT. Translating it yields CASSLPGLNNEKLFF. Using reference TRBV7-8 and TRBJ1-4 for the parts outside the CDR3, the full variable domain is GAGVSQSPRYKVAKRGQDVALRCDPISGHVSLFWYQQALGQGPEFLTYFQNEAQLDKSGLPSDRFFAERPEGSVSTLKIQRTQQEDSAVYLCASSLPGLNNEKLFFGSGTQLSVL.